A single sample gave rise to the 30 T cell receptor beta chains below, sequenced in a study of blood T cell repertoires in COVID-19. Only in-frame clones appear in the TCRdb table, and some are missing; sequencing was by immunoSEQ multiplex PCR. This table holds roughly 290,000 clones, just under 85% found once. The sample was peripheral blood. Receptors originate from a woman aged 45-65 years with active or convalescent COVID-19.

The CDR3 DNA follows: TGTGCCAGCAGCTCTAGCGGGGGTAGTACGAATGAGCAGTTCTTC. It codes for CASSSSGGSTNEQFF. This chain links TRBV5-6 with TRBJ2-1; 10 bases agree with TRBD2. V shed 3 bases and J 7 bases; nucleotides not matched to a gene: 7. Germline CDR1 is SGHDT and CDR2 is YYEEEE. The length of the CDR3 is 15 residues.

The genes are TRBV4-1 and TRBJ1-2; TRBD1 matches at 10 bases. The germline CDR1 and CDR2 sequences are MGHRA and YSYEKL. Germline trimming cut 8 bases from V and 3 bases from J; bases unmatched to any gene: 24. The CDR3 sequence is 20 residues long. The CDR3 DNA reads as TGCGCCAGCCGCAATGTAGTTGGGGGACAGGGGACCCAAATTTACTATGGCTACACCTTC. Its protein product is CASRNVVGGQGTQIYYGYTF.

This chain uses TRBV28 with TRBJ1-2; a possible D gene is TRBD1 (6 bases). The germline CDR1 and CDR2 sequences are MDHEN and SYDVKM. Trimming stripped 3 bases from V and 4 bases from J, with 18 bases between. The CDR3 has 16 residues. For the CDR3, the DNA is TGTGCCAGCAGTTTCTCCGGGACAAGGAGAATCTATGGCTACACCTTC. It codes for CASSFSGTRRIYGYTF.

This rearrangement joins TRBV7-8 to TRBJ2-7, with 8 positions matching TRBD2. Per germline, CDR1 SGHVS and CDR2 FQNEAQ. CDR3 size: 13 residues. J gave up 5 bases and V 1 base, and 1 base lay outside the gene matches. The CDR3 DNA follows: TGTGCCAGCAGCTTAGGACTAGCGAACGAGCAGTACTTC. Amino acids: CASSLGLANEQYF.

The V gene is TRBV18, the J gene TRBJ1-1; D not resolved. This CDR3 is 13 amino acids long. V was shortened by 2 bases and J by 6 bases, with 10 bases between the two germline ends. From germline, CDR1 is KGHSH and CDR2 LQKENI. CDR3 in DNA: TGTGCCAGCTCACCATCAAGGGAGGCTGAAGCTTTCTTT. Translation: CASSPSREAEAFF. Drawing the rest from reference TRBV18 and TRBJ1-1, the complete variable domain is NAGVMQNPRHLVRRRGQEARLRCSPMKGHSHVYWYRQLPEEGLKFMVYLQKENIIDESGMPKERFSAEFPKEGPSILRIQQVVRGDSAAYFCASSPSREAEAFFGQGTRLTVV.

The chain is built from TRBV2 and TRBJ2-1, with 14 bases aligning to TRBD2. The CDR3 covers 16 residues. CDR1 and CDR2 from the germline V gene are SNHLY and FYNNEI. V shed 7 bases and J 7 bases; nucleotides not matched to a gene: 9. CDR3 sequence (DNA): TGTGCCAGCATCCAAATGGGACTAGCGGGAGTTAATGAGCAGTTCTTC. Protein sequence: CASIQMGLAGVNEQFF.

The CDR3 reads CASSLFGTGVTGELFF. The CDR3 coding sequence is TGTGCCAGCAGTTTATTCGGGACAGGGGTTACCGGGGAGCTGTTTTTT. The gene calls are TRBV28 and TRBJ2-2; TRBD1 matches 10 bases. Germline CDR1 and CDR2: MDHEN and SYDVKM. The junction had 4 bases not matched to a gene; V was cut back by 1 base and J by 5 bases. CDR3 length equals 16 residues. Using reference TRBV28 and TRBJ2-2 for the parts outside the CDR3, the full variable domain is DVKVTQSSRYLVKRTGEKVFLECVQDMDHENMFWYRQDPGLGLRLIYFSYDVKMKEKGDIPEGYSVSREKKERFSLILESASTNQTSMYLCASSLFGTGVTGELFFGEGSRLTVL.

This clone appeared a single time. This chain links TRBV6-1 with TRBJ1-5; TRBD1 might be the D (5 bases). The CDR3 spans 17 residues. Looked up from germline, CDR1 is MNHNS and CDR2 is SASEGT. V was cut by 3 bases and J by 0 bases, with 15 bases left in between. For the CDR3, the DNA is TGTGCCAGCAGTGAGCGGAGGGGTCAGTTTAGCAATCAGCCCCAGCATTTT. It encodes CASSERRGQFSNQPQHF.

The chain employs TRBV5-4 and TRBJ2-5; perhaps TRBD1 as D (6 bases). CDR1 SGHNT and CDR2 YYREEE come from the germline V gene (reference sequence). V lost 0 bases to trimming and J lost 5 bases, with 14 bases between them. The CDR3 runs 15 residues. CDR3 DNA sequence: TGTGCCAGCAGCTTGGTGCCCAGGGGTGACGAGACCCAGTACTTC. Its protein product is CASSLVPRGDETQYF.

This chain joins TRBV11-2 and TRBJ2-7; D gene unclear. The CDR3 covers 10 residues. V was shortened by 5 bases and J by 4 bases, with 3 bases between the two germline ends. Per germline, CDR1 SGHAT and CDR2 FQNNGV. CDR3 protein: CASSQYEQYF. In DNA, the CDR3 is TGTGCCAGCAGCCAGTACGAGCAGTACTTC.

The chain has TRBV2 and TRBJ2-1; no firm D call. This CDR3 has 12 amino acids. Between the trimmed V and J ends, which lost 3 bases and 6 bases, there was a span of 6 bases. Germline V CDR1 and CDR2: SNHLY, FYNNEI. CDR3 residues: CASSDPINEQFF. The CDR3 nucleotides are TGTGCCAGCAGTGACCCTATCAATGAGCAGTTCTTC.

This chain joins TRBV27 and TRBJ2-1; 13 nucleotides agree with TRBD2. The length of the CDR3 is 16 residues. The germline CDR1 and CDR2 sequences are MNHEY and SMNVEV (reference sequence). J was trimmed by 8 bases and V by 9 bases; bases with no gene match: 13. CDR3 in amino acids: CARVSGWTSGSDEQFF. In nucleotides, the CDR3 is TGTGCCAGAGTTTCTGGCTGGACTAGCGGGAGTGATGAGCAGTTCTTC.

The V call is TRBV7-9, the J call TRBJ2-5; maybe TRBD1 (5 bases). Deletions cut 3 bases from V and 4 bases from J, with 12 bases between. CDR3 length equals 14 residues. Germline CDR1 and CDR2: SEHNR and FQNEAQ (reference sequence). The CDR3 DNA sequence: TGTGCCAGCAGCTTTACAGGTTGGGGAGAGACCCAGTACTTC. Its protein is CASSFTGWGETQYF.

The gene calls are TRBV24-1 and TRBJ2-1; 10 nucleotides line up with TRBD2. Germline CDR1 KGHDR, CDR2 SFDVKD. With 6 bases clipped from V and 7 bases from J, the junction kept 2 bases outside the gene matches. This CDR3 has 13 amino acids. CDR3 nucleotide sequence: TGTGCCACCAGTCGAGCGGGAGGGAATGAGCAGTTCTTC. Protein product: CATSRAGGNEQFF.

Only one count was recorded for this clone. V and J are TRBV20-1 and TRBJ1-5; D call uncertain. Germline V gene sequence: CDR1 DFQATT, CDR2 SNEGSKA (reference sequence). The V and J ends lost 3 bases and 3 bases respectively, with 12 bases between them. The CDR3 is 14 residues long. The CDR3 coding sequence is TGCAGTGCTAGTTTCTCGGTAAACAATCAGCCCCAGCATTTT. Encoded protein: CSASFSVNNQPQHF.

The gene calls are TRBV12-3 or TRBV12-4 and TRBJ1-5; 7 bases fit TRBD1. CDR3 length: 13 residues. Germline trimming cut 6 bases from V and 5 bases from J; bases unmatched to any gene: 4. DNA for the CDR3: TGTGCCAGCAGGCGGGACAGCCATCAGCCCCAGCATTTT. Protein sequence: CASRRDSHQPQHF.

The CDR3 DNA sequence: TGTGCCAGCAGTCGAGGCCATGGCTACACCTTC. Translated: CASSRGHGYTF. The genes are TRBV25-1 and TRBJ1-2; D gene ambiguous. Germline CDR1 is MGHDK and CDR2 is SYGVNS. Trimming removed 5 bases at V and 6 bases at J, with 7 bases between. The CDR3 is 11 amino acids.

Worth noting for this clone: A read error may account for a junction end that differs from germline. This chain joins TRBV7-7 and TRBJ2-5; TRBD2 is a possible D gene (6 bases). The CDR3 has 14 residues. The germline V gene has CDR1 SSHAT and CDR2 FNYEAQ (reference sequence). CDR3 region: CASSPKTRGETQYF. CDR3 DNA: TGTGCTAGCAGCCCAAAGACCCGGGGGGAGACCCAGTACTTC.

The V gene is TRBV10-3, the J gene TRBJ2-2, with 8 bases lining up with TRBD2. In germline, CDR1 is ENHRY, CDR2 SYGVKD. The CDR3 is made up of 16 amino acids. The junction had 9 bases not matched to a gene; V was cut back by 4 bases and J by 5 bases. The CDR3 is CAISGPAGGRTGELFF. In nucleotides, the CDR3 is TGTGCCATCAGTGGGCCTGCGGGGGGCCGGACCGGGGAGCTGTTTTTT.

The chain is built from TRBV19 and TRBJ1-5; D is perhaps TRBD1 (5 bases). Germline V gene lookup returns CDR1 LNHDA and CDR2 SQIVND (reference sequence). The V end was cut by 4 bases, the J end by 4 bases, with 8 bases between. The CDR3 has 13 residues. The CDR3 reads CASSNPGNQPQHF. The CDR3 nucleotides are TGTGCCAGTAGTAACCCAGGGAATCAGCCCCAGCATTTT. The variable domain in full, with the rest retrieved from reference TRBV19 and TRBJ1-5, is DGGITQSPKYLFRKEGQNVTLSCEQNLNHDAMYWYRQDPGQGLRLIYYSQIVNDFQKGDIAEGYSVSREKKESFPLTVTSAQKNPTAFYLCASSNPGNQPQHFGDGTRLSIL.

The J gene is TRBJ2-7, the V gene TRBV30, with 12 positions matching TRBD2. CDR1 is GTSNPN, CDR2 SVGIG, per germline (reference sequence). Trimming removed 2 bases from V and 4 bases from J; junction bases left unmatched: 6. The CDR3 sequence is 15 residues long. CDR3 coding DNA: TGTGCCTGGAGTTCTAGCGGGAGGGCCAAATACGAGCAGTACTTC. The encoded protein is CAWSSSGRAKYEQYF.

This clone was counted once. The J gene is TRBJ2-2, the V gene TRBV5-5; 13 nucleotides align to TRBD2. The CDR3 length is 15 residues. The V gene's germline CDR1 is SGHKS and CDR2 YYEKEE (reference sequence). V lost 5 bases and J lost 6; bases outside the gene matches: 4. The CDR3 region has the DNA TGTGCCAGCAGTCCTACTAGCGGGAGGGCCGGGGAGCTGTTTTTT. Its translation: CASSPTSGRAGELFF.

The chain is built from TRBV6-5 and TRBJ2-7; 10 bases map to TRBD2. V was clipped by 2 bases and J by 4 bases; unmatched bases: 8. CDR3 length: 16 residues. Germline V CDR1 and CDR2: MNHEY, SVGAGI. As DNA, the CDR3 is TGTGCCAGCAGTTACAAGGCTAGCGGGAGCGAGTACGAGCAGTACTTC. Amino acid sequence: CASSYKASGSEYEQYF.

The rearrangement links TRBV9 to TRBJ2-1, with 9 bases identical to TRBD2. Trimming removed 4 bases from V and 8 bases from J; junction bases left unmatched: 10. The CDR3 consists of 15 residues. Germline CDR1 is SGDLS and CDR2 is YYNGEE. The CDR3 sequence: CASSPGTSNVDEQFF. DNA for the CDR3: TGTGCCAGCAGCCCCGGGACTAGCAATGTCGATGAGCAGTTCTTC.

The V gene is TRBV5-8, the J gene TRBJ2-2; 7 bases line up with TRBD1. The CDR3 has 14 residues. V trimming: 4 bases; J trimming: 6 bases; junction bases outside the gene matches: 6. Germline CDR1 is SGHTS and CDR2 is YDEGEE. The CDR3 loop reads CASSLTGAAGELFF. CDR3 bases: TGTGCCAGCAGCCTAACAGGGGCGGCCGGGGAGCTGTTTTTT.

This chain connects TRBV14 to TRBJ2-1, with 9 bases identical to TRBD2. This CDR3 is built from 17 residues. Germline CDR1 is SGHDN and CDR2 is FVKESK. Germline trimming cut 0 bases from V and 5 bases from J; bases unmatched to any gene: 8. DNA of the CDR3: TGTGCCAGCAGCCAAGAGAGGGGACTAGCAGGAAACAATGAGCAGTTCTTC. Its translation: CASSQERGLAGNNEQFF.

The CDR3 loop is CASSLRALGGEKLFF. CDR3 DNA sequence: TGTGCCAGCAGCTTGAGGGCTCTGGGGGGTGAAAAACTGTTTTTT. The rearrangement uses TRBV5-6 and TRBJ1-4; tentatively, D is TRBD1 (5 bases). Trimming removed 1 base at V and 7 bases at J, with 14 bases between. The CDR3 is 15 amino acids. CDR1 and CDR2 (germline): SGHDT, YYEEEE.

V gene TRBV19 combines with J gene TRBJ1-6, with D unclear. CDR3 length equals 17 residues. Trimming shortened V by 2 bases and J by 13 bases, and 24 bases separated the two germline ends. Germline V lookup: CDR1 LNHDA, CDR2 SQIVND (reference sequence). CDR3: CASSIRGSGVTYPPLHF. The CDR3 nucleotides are TGTGCCAGTAGTATAAGAGGTAGCGGCGTTACTTATCCGCCCCTCCACTTT.

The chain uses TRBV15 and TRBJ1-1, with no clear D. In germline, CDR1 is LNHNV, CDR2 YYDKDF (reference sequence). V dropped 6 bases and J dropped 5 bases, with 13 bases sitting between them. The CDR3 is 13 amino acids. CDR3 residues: CATRTPRGTEAFF. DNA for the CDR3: TGTGCCACCAGAACGCCCCGGGGAACTGAAGCTTTCTTT.

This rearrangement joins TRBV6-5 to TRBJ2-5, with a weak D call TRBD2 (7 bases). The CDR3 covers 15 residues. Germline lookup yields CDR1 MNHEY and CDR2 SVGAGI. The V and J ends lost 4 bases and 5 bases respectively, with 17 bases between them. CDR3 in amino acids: CASSFSQGREETQYF. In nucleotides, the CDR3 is TGTGCCAGCAGTTTTAGTCAGGGGCGGGAGGAGACCCAGTACTTC.